A single sample is the source of the 30 T cell receptor beta chains below, sequenced in a study of shared T cell receptors in the human thymus. Data came from immunoSEQ multiplex PCR; TCRdb stores just in-frame clones and leaves some out. The sample lists 72,000 or so clones, about 95% occurring once. Sequencing was carried out using thymocytes. The origin of the receptors is a human donor.

The chain combines TRBV7-6 with TRBJ1-6; D possibly corresponds to TRBD1 (6 bases). Trimming pared 6 bases from V and 10 bases from J, leaving 19 bases between. The length of the CDR3 is 15 residues. Germline CDR1 SGHVS, CDR2 FNYEAQ. The CDR3 DNA is TGTGCCAGCAGTTACTCCCAACAGGGTAGATCACCCCTCCACTTT. Its translation is CASSYSQQGRSPLHF. The full variable domain, its missing parts supplied by reference TRBV7-6 and TRBJ1-6, is GAGVSQSPRYKVTKRGQDVALRCDPISGHVSLYWYRQALGQGPEFLTYFNYEAQQDKSGLPNDRFSAERPEGSISTLTIQRTEQRDSAMYRCASSYSQQGRSPLHFGNGTRLTVT.

The rearrangement links TRBV11-2 to TRBJ2-1, with 9 bases matching TRBD2. CDR1 and CDR2 from the germline V gene are SGHAT and FQNNGV. This CDR3 spans 17 amino acids. The junction had 11 bases not matched to a gene; V was cut back by 4 bases and J by 4 bases. The CDR3 spells CASSSKPPTSGYNEQFF. The CDR3 DNA reads TGTGCCAGCAGCTCCAAACCCCCCACTAGCGGGTACAATGAGCAGTTCTTC.

CDR3 sequence (DNA): TGCGCCAGCAGCTCCTCACCCCTATCTAGCGAAACCAACAATGAGCAGTTCTTC. Its translation: CASSSSPLSSETNNEQFF. V is TRBV5-1 and J is TRBJ2-1, with a weak D call TRBD2 (6 bases). V was shortened by 3 bases and J by 5 bases, with 24 bases between the two germline ends. Germline CDR1 SGHRS, CDR2 YFSETQ. This CDR3 contains 18 residues.

V gene TRBV11-1 combines with J gene TRBJ2-7, with unresolved D. The CDR3 totals 13 residues. From germline, CDR1 is SGHAT and CDR2 FQDESV (reference sequence). The V end was cut by 5 bases, the J end by 3 bases, with 11 bases between. CDR3 sequence (DNA): TGTGCCAGCAGCCGTAATCTTCACTACGAGCAGTACTTC. Its protein is CASSRNLHYEQYF.

The chain combines TRBV10-3 with TRBJ2-2, with D hard to call. The germline V gene has CDR1 ENHRY and CDR2 SYGVKD. V gave up 3 bases and J gave up 1 base, with 3 bases separating them. The CDR3 loop spans 13 amino acids. The CDR3 DNA is TGTGCCATCAGTGACCAGAACACCGGGGAGCTGTTTTTT. This codes for CAISDQNTGELFF.

The chain recombines TRBV27 with TRBJ1-4, with D unresolved. V was pared by 6 bases and J by 6 bases, with 8 bases between. This CDR3 comprises 12 residues. Germline V gene data show CDR1 as MNHEY and CDR2 as SMNVEV (reference sequence). The CDR3, as DNA: TGTGCCAGCAGACACAGTCATGAAAAACTGTTTTTT. It encodes CASRHSHEKLFF.

The chain uses TRBV6-1 and TRBJ1-5; D is undetermined. V lost 1 base and J lost 6, with 7 bases in between. CDR3 length: 13 amino acids. CDR1 and CDR2 from the germline V gene are MNHNS and SASEGT. The CDR3: CASSEGDIQPQHF. The DNA for the CDR3 is TGTGCCAGCAGTGAAGGGGATATTCAGCCCCAGCATTTT.

The genes are TRBV7-2 and TRBJ1-2, with 10 positions matching TRBD1. This CDR3 has 17 residues. The germline V gene has CDR1 SGHTA and CDR2 FQGNSA. The ends lost 6 bases at V and 6 bases at J; junction bases unmatched: 16. The CDR3 loop is CASSPWGTGAPLDGYTF. The CDR3 bases are TGTGCCAGCAGTCCTTGGGGGACAGGGGCGCCCTTGGATGGCTACACCTTC. The full variable domain, its missing parts supplied by reference TRBV7-2 and TRBJ1-2, is GAGVSQSPSNKVTEKGKDVELRCDPISGHTALYWYRQSLGQGLEFLIYFQGNSAPDKSGLPSDRFSAERTGGSVSTLTIQRTQQEDSAVYLCASSPWGTGAPLDGYTFGSGTRLTVV.

The rearrangement links TRBV2 to TRBJ2-1; the D is unclear. V lost 2 bases and J 0 bases, leaving 8 bases between the germline ends. Germline V gives CDR1 SNHLY, CDR2 FYNNEI. The CDR3 loop spans 15 amino acids. CDR3 region: CASSEIGGSYNEQFF. In DNA, the CDR3 is TGTGCCAGCAGTGAAATCGGCGGCTCCTACAATGAGCAGTTCTTC.

The V gene is TRBV4-1, the J gene TRBJ1-3; no definite D call. Germline V gene sequence: CDR1 MGHRA, CDR2 YSYEKL. V was shortened by 0 bases and J by 1 base, with 16 bases between the two germline ends. The CDR3 has 18 amino acids. The CDR3 reads CASSQDASVAGSGNTIYF. The CDR3 DNA sequence: TGCGCCAGCAGCCAAGATGCTAGCGTAGCTGGGTCTGGAAACACCATATATTTT.

This chain links TRBV7-4 with TRBJ2-5; no firm D call. The CDR3 has 16 amino acids. CDR1 and CDR2 (germline): SGHVT, SQSDAQ. V was cut by 1 base and J by 1 base, with 13 bases left in between. CDR3 amino acids: CASSLVDRGVQETQYF. In DNA form, the CDR3 reads TGTGCCAGCAGCTTAGTGGACCGAGGAGTCCAAGAGACCCAGTACTTC.

The chain uses TRBV6-1 and TRBJ1-1; D is undetermined. V was pared by 7 bases and J by 8 bases, with 23 bases between. Germline CDR1 is MNHNS and CDR2 is SASEGT. The CDR3 totals 15 residues. This chain's CDR3 is CASIGYVVGPEEAFF. CDR3 DNA sequence: TGTGCCAGCATTGGTTATGTCGTGGGCCCGGAGGAAGCTTTCTTT.

The gene calls are TRBV7-2 and TRBJ2-2, with 12 bases matching TRBD2. The germline V gene has CDR1 SGHTA and CDR2 FQGNSA. Trimming at V came to 8 bases and at J to 4 bases, leaving 8 bases not matched to a gene. This CDR3 contains 16 residues. The CDR3 region has the DNA TGTGCCAGCGAGGCTAGCGGGGGGGCCGTCACCGGGGAGCTGTTTTTT. Protein product: CASEASGGAVTGELFF.

The chain links TRBV7-6 to TRBJ2-2; D call uncertain. Germline V CDR1 and CDR2: SGHVS, FNYEAQ. The V end was cut by 4 bases, the J end by 4 bases, with 13 bases between. The CDR3 consists of 15 residues. CDR3 region: CASSYLSQATGELFF. In nucleotides, the CDR3 is TGTGCCAGCAGCTACCTTTCCCAGGCCACCGGGGAGCTGTTTTTT.

The table lists this clone with a count of one. The J gene is TRBJ1-1, the V gene TRBV12-5; D is uncertain. The V end lost 2 bases, the J end lost 4 bases, and 20 bases lay between the germline ends. Germline V gene sequence: CDR1 LGHNT, CDR2 FRNRAP. CDR3 length equals 17 residues. CDR3: CASGLCPGWALSTEAFF. The DNA of the CDR3 is TGTGCTAGTGGTTTGTGTCCGGGTTGGGCCTTGAGCACTGAAGCTTTCTTT.

The chain couples TRBV6-1 to TRBJ2-7; D unclear. The CDR3 loop spans 14 amino acids. The V end lost 6 bases, the J end lost 1 base, and 13 bases lay between the germline ends. Germline V gene sequence: CDR1 MNHNS, CDR2 SASEGT. The CDR3 spells CASSGQGPSYEQYF. The DNA of the CDR3 is TGTGCCAGCAGCGGCCAAGGCCCTTCCTACGAGCAGTACTTC.

In its sample, this clone was seen once. The rearrangement links TRBV4-1 to TRBJ2-7; 8 positions match TRBD1. The CDR3 runs 16 residues. V lost 1 base and J lost 0; bases outside the gene matches: 5. The germline gives CDR1 MGHRA, CDR2 YSYEKL. The CDR3 DNA sequence: TGCGCCAGCAGCCAAGTTGGTGGGACAGGCTCCTACGAGCAGTACTTC. Amino acids: CASSQVGGTGSYEQYF.

The chain is built from TRBV7-9 and TRBJ2-1; D perhaps matches TRBD2 (5 bases). Per the germline V gene, CDR1 is SEHNR and CDR2 is FQNEAQ (reference sequence). The CDR3 length is 16 residues. Deletions cut 0 bases from V and 0 bases from J, with 9 bases between. The CDR3 nucleotides are TGTGCCAGCAGCTTAGCGGGGAGATCCTCCTACAATGAGCAGTTCTTC. Protein: CASSLAGRSSYNEQFF.

J is TRBJ2-3 and V is TRBV28, with D hard to call. Trimming took off 0 bases at V and 6 bases at J, with 10 bases between the two ends. CDR3 length: 14 amino acids. Germline CDR1 reads MDHEN; CDR2 reads SYDVKM. The CDR3 reads CASSLWAGPDTQYF. DNA of the CDR3: TGTGCCAGCAGTTTATGGGCAGGACCGGATACGCAGTATTTT.

The V call is TRBV6-1, the J call TRBJ1-2; D is uncertain. Trimming left V 2 bases short and J 5 bases short, with 18 bases between. The CDR3 extends over 16 amino acids. Germline loops: CDR1 MNHNS, CDR2 SASEGT. The CDR3 spells CASSESMVRARYGYTF. In nucleotides, the CDR3 is TGTGCCAGCAGTGAATCGATGGTGAGGGCTCGGTATGGCTACACCTTC.

V usage is TRBV14 and J usage is TRBJ2-1, with D perhaps matching TRBD1 (6 bases). CDR1 is SGHDN, CDR2 FVKESK, per germline. The CDR3 is 17 residues long. With 0 bases removed from V and 2 bases from J, the gap between germline ends came to 14 bases. DNA for the CDR3: TGTGCCAGCAGCCAAGATTTCTGGGGGACACCCTACAATGAGCAGTTCTTC. This sequence encodes CASSQDFWGTPYNEQFF. The variable domain in full, with the rest retrieved from reference TRBV14 and TRBJ2-1, is EAGVTQFPSHSVIEKGQTVTLRCDPISGHDNLYWYRRVMGKEIKFLLHFVKESKQDESGMPNNRFLAERTGGTYSTLKVQPAELEDSGVYFCASSQDFWGTPYNEQFFGPGTRLTVL.

The V gene is TRBV7-2, the J gene TRBJ2-7; TRBD2 matches at 8 bases. The J segment lost 0 bases and the V segment lost 3 bases, leaving 10 bases of the junction unmatched. Germline CDR1 SGHTA, CDR2 FQGNSA. This CDR3 is built from 17 residues. The CDR3 region is CASSLTRGGEPSYEQYF. CDR3 nucleotide sequence: TGTGCCAGCAGCTTGACACGGGGGGGGGAGCCCTCCTACGAGCAGTACTTC.

The CDR3 DNA follows: TGCAGCGTTGTGATGGCCGGGGAGCTGTTTTTT. Translating it yields CSVVMAGELFF. The V gene is TRBV29-1, the J gene TRBJ2-2; D gene uncertain. There are 11 residues in the CDR3. Germline V gives CDR1 SQVTM, CDR2 ANQGSEA. The V end was cut by 4 bases, the J end by 6 bases, with 6 bases between.

The CDR3 loop reads CASSPWTAGANVLTF. CDR3 bases: TGTGCCAGCTCACCCTGGACAGCTGGGGCCAACGTCCTGACTTTC. The chain uses TRBV18 and TRBJ2-6; D is perhaps TRBD1 (6 bases). Germline values: CDR1 KGHSH, CDR2 LQKENI. This CDR3 has 15 residues. V lost 3 bases and J 2 bases, leaving 8 bases between the germline ends.

This clone appeared a single time. The gene calls are TRBV5-6 and TRBJ1-6; D gene unclear. This CDR3 spans 17 amino acids. Trimming took off 0 bases at V and 0 bases at J, with 10 bases between the two ends. Germline V gene sequence: CDR1 SGHDT, CDR2 YYEEEE. The CDR3 loop is CASSLASPSSYNSPLHF. The DNA for the CDR3 is TGTGCCAGCAGCTTGGCCTCCCCGAGCTCCTATAATTCACCCCTCCACTTT.

V usage is TRBV21-1 and J usage is TRBJ1-2. TRBV21-1 is reported as a pseudogene. The length of the CDR3 is 13 residues. CDR3 in DNA: TGTGCCAGCAGCAAAGCGCTTGGTGTGGGCTACACCTTC. Translating gives CASSKALGVGYTF.

For the CDR3, the DNA is TGTGCCAGCAGCATTACGACAGGAGGGGCTAACTATGGCTACACCTTC. Protein product: CASSITTGGANYGYTF. The gene calls are TRBV7-2 and TRBJ1-2, with a weak D call TRBD1 (6 bases). V shed 5 bases and J shed 0 bases, with 16 bases lying between them. Germline V gives CDR1 SGHTA, CDR2 FQGNSA. The CDR3 is 16 residues long.

The chain employs TRBV28 and TRBJ2-1; D gene uncertain. Germline V gives CDR1 MDHEN, CDR2 SYDVKM. V lost 5 bases, J lost 6 bases, and 11 bases lay in between. The length of the CDR3 is 13 residues. CDR3: CASSMIAVNEQFF. The CDR3, as DNA: TGTGCCAGCAGTATGATAGCCGTCAATGAGCAGTTCTTC.

The chain uses TRBV11-2 and TRBJ2-5; no firm D call. Judging by the DNA end, TRBJ2-7 fits better; the J call may be wrong. The CDR3 is made up of 15 amino acids. Germline lookup yields CDR1 SGHAT and CDR2 FQNNGV. CDR3 sequence reads: CASSLFSGGSYEQYF. As DNA, the CDR3 is TGTGCCAGCAGCTTATTCTCAGGCGGATCCTACGAGCAGTACTTC.

This chain links TRBV28 with TRBJ2-7; TRBD1 agrees at 10 bases. This CDR3 comprises 14 residues. J was trimmed by 4 bases and V by 4 bases; bases with no gene match: 4. Germline V gene sequence: CDR1 MDHEN, CDR2 SYDVKM. The CDR3 loop reads CASSSGQGRYEQYF. CDR3 coding DNA: TGTGCCAGCAGTTCGGGACAGGGGAGGTACGAGCAGTACTTC.